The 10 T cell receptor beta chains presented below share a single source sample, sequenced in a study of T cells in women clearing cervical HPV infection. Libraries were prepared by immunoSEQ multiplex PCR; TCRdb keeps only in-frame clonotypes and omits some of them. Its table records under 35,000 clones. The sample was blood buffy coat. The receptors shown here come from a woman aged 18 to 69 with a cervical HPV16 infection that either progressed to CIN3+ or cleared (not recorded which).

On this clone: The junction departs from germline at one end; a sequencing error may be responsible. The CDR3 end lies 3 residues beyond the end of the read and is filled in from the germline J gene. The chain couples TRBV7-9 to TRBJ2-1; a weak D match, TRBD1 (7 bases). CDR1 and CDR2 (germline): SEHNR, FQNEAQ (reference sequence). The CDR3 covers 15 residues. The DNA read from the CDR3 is TGTGCCAGCCGCTTAGCGGCCACAGGGGTTGCTGAG. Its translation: CASRLAATGVAE. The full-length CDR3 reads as CASRLAATGVAEQFF. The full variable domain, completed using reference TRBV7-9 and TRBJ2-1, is DTGVSQNPRHKITKRGQNVTFRCDPISEHNRLYWYRQTLGQGPEFLTYFQNEAQLEKSRLLSDRFSAERPKGSFSTLEIQRTEQGDSAMYLCASRLAATGVAEQFFGPGTRLTVL.

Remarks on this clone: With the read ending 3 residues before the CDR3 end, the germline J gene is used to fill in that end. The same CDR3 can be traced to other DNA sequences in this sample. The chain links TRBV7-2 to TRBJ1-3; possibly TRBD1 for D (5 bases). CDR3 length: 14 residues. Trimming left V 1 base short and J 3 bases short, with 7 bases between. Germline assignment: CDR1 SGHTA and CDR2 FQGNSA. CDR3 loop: CASSLGGSGNTIYF. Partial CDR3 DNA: TGTGCCAGCAGCTTAGGGGGCAGTGGAAACACC.

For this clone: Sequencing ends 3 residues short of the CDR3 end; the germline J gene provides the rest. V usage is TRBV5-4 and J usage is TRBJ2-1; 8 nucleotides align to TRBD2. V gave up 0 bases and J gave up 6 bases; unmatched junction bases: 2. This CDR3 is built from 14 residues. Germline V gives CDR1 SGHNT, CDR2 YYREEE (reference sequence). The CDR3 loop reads CASSLASGSNEQFF. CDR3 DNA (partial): TGTGCCAGCAGCTTGGCTAGCGGGTCCAATGAG.

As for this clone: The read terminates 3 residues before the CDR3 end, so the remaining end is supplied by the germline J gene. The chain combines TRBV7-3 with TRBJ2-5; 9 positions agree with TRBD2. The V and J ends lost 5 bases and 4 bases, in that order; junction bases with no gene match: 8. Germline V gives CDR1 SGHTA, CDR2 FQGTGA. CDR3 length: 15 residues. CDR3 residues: CASSQGGGALETQYF. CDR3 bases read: TGTGCCAGCAGCCAAGGCGGGGGGGCATTAGAGACC.

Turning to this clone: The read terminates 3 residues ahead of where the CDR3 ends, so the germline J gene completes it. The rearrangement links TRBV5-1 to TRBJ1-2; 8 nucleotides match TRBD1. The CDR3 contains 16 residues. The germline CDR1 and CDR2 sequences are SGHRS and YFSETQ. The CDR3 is CASRPRTGTAQETYTF. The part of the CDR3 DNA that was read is TGCGCCAGCAGACCCCGGACAGGGACCGCTCAAGAGACC.

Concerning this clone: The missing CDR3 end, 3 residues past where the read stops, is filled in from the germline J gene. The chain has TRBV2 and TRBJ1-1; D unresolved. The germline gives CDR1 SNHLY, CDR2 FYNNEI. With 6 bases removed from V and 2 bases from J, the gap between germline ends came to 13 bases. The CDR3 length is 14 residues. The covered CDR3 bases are TGTGCCAGCAGGAGTGTCACACCTAACACTGAA. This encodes CASRSVTPNTE. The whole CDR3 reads CASRSVTPNTEAFF. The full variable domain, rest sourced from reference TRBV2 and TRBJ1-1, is EPEVTQTPSHQVTQMGQEVILRCVPISNHLYFYWYRQILGQKVEFLVSFYNNEISEKSEIFDDQFSVERPDGSNFTLKIRSTKLEDSAMYFCASRSVTPNTEAFFGQGTRLTVV.

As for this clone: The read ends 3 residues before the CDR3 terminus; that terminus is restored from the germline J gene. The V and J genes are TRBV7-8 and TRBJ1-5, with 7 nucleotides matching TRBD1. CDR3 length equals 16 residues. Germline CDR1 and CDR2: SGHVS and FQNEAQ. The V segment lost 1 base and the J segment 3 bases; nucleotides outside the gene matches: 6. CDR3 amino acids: CASSLERTGANQPQHF. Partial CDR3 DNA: TGTGCCAGCAGCTTAGAACGTACAGGGGCCAATCAGCCC.

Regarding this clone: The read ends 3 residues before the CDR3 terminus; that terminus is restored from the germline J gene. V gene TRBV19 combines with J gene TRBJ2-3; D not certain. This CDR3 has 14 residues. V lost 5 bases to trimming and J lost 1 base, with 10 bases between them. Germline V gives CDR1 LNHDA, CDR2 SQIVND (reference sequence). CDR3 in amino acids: CASSVRTGTDTQYF. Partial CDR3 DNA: TGTGCCAGTAGTGTTCGAACGGGCACAGATACG.

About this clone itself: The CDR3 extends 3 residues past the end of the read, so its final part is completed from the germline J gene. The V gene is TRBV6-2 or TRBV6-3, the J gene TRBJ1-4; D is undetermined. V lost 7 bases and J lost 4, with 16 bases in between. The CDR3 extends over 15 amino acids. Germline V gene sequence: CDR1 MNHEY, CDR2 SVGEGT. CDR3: CASKVHGLGNEKLFF. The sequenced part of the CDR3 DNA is TGTGCCAGCAAAGTCCATGGGCTCGGTAATGAAAAA.

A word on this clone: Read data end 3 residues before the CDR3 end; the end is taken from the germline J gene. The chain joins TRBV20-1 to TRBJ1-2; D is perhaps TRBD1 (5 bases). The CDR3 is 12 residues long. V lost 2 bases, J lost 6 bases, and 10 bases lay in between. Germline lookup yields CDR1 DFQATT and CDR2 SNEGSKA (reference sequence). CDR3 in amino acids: CSARSGDHGYTF. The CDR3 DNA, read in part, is TGCAGTGCTAGATCGGGGGATCATGGC.